The rows below give T cell receptor beta chains drawn from one sample of a study of blood T cell repertoires in COVID-19. Profiling relied on immunoSEQ multiplex PCR, and the TCRdb table lists in-frame clones only, not all of them. The sample shows about 160,000 clones, approximately 82% of them seen only once. Sequencing was done on a sample of peripheral blood. These receptors all come from a woman older than 75 with active or convalescent COVID-19. Each CDR3 is given with its conserved first and last residue. Clone size is not always given. Where it is, it says once, few, many or a class for expanded clones.

>TRBV19|.
CASSTPTGSPYEQYF
>TRBV5-1|.
CASSLVTGRSPLHF
>TRBV2|.
CASSDVADQPQHF
>TRBV5-1|.
CASRYGLAGDHTEQFF
>TRBV5-1|.
CASSLRAGVEEQYF
>TRBV6-6|.
CASSPQRDRGRRVYGYTF
>TRBV11-2|.
CASSTRRGGVNSPLHF
>TRBV7-3|few
CASSQQGGEAFF
>TRBV5-1|.
CASSLGTSGSYEQYF
>TRBV5-1|.
CASSLAGREGYEQYF
>TRBV12-3/TRBV12-4|.
CASTTSAGETQYF
>TRBV5-1|few
CASSLEPTSVHAGELFF
>TRBV5-8|few
CASSLTGGRPLHF
>TRBV5-4|few
CASSLRSSGRSRAYNEQFF
>TRBV6-1|.
CASSEHGSPYNEQFF
>TRBV7-2|.
CASSKRTGINTEAFF
>TRBV4-2|.
CASSQVGGSAYNEQFF
>TRBV28|.
CASSSRDSPTDTQYF
>TRBV10-3|.
CAISETRTGADSPLHF
>TRBV5-1|.
CASRTGATEAFF
>TRBV21-1|.
CASSSRTGDYSNQPQHF
>TRBV5-1|.
CASSTGTGGAGETQYF
>TRBV5-1|.
CASSLDSPDTQYF
>TRBV4-2|.
CASSPLGSSRGSTEAFF
>TRBV6-1|.
CASSEQLAGNEQFF
>TRBV19|.
CASSMPGYGEKLFF
>TRBV2|.
CASSRDRGRPHTGELFF
>TRBV28|.
CASSLLRQGLGNSPLHF
>TRBV5-1|once
CASSLVGGKNTEAFF
>TRBV11-2|.
CASSPTRGSNQPQHF
>TRBV9|.
CASSARLENYGYTF
>TRBV7-7|.
CASSPLGGDYGYTF
>TRBV7-6|once
CASSLNQGTNYGYTF
>TRBV11-3|.
CASSPGTSSSNTDTQYF
>TRBV7-9|few
CASSLPDRTYSNQPQHF
>TRBV5-4|.
CASSLVGDYNEQFF
>TRBV16|.
CASSQRQGPGNTIYF
>TRBV27|.
CASSTRHFGTSNEQYF
>TRBV6-1|.
CASINLNTEAFF
>TRBV5-1|.
CASSLEGTGSYEQYF
>TRBV5-4|.
CASSPERGLYTDTQYF